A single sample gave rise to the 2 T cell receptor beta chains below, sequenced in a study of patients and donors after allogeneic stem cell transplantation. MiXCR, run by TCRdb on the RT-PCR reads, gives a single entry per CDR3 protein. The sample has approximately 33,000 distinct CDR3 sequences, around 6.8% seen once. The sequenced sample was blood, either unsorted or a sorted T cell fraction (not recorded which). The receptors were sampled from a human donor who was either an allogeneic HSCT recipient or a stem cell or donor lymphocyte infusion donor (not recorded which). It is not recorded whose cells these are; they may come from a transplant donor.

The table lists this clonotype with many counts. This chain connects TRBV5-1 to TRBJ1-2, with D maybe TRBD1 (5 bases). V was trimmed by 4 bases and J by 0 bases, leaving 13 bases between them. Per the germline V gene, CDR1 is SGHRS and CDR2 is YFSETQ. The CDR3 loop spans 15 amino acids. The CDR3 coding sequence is TGCGCCAGCAGCCCGGGGGACGGGTCTAACTATGGCTACACCTTC. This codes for CASSPGDGSNYGYTF.

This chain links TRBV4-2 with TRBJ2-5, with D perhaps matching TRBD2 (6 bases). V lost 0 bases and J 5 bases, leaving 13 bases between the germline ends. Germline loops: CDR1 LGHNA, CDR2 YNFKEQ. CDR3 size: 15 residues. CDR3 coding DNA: TGTGCCAGCAGCCAAGATTCGGCCAGCGGGGAGACCCAGTACTTC. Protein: CASSQDSASGETQYF.